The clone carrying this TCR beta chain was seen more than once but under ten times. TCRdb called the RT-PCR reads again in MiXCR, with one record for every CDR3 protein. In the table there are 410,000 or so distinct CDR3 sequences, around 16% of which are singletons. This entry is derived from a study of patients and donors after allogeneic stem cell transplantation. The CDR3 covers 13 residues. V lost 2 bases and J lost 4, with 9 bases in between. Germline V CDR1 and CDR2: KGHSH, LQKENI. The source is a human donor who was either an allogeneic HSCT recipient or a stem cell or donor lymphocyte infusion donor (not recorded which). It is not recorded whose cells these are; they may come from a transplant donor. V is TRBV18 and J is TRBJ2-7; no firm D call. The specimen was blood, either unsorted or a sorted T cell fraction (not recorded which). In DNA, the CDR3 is TGTGCCAGCTCACCAACGCGCGGATACGAGCAGTACTTC. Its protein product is CASSPTRGYEQYF.